A single TCR beta chain is shown here with its context. Its target is not known. Time point noted: week 11, during vaccination. The study gave 300 ug of mutant IDH1 20-mer peptide per vaccine dose, with topical imiquimod. The method was immunoSEQ multiplex PCR; TCRdb's version includes in-frame clones alone and lacks a portion of them. The sample has some 64,000 clones; 65% to 85% are singletons. In germline, CDR1 is SGHDT, CDR2 YYEEEE. Deletions cut 3 bases from V and 8 bases from J, with 20 bases between. The CDR3 is made up of 15 amino acids. This entry is derived from a study of a mutant IDH1 vaccine in newly diagnosed glioma. Whole-study context: Males made up approximately 60% and females roughly 40% of treated patients, whose mean age was roughly 40 years. Pretreatment consisted of radiotherapy, temozolomide, or both, with most receiving both. The study, taken as a whole, reports: Vaccine-induced immune responses were detected in around 93% of patients.

The chain combines TRBV5-6 with TRBJ1-2; maybe TRBD1 (5 bases). Specimen: PBMCs, collected from a glioma patient whose treatment included an IDH1 peptide vaccine. The TCR was taken from a woman in her fifties or sixties with glioma. CDR3 region: CASSSGTHNGGGYTF. CDR3 nucleotides: TGTGCCAGCAGCTCCGGGACCCACAATGGAGGGGGCTACACCTTC.